This T cell receptor (beta chain) is drawn from a study of blood T cell repertoires in COVID-19. Study-level background: Samples came from the United States, Italy and Spain, spanning acute and convalescent COVID-19.

Germline V gene data show CDR1 as MNHEY and CDR2 as SMNVEV (reference sequence). The length of the CDR3 is 13 residues. V was cut by 0 bases and J by 5 bases, with 7 bases left in between. Only in-frame clones appear in the TCRdb table, and some are missing; sequencing was by immunoSEQ multiplex PCR. The table records approximately 150,000 clones, over 75% of them present only once. The participants were between about 18 and 90 years old and came from roughly 25 US areas. This clone was recorded once. V usage is TRBV27 and J usage is TRBJ1-2; D is unresolved. Material for sequencing was PBMCs or T cells enriched from blood (not recorded which). This TCR was recovered from a man aged 40-49 years who had recovered from COVID-19. DNA of the CDR3: TGTGCCAGCAGTTTATCGGAGAGGTATGGCTACACCTTC. It codes for CASSLSERYGYTF.